What follows are 28 T cell receptor beta chains derived from one specimen sequenced in a study of beta chain features in type 1 diabetes. General study results and limits: Moderate yet significant TCRB CDR3 shortening was seen in Type 1 diabetes patients in all four CD4+ subsets.

These receptors lack a known antigen. Since all of the isolated RNA was reverse transcribed, expressed TCRB transcripts were what got sequenced. TCRdb's table, derived via immunoSEQ multiplex PCR, lists solely in-frame clones and lacks some. The table has 100,000 to 150,000 clones, around 15% seen once. Input material: central memory CD4+ T cells from blood. The receptors here all came from a young man with type 1 diabetes.

The J gene is TRBJ2-2, the V gene TRBV6-5; TRBD2 matches at 8 bases. The germline V gene has CDR1 MNHEY and CDR2 SVGAGI. V was pared by 6 bases and J by 4 bases, with 4 bases of the junction left unmatched. The CDR3 has 14 residues. CDR3 sequence (DNA): TGTGCCAGCAGCCTCGGGGGGGCCACCGGGGAGCTGTTTTTT. This sequence encodes CASSLGGATGELFF.

The rearrangement uses TRBV19 and TRBJ1-5, with a possible D match to TRBD1 (5 bases). CDR1 LNHDA and CDR2 SQIVND come from the germline V gene (reference sequence). Trimming stripped 0 bases from V and 2 bases from J, with 11 bases between. This CDR3 contains 16 residues. For the CDR3, the DNA is TGTGCCAGTAGTATAGAACTAACACAGGGCAATCAGCCCCAGCATTTT. This sequence encodes CASSIELTQGNQPQHF.

In this sample, this clone turned up once. The chain carries TRBV4-1 and TRBJ2-1; D remains ambiguous. This CDR3 spans 14 amino acids. CDR1 and CDR2 from the germline V gene are MGHRA and YSYEKL. The V gene lost 6 bases and the J gene lost 8 bases, with 17 bases spanning the gap. CDR3 coding DNA: TGCGCCAGCAGACCCGTGGGCCAGCGCGATGAGCAGTTCTTC. Its protein is CASRPVGQRDEQFF.

The chain joins TRBV29-1 to TRBJ2-1; D unclear. CDR3 length: 12 residues. Germline CDR1 reads SQVTM; CDR2 reads ANQGSEA. For the CDR3, the DNA is TGCAGGTCCGACGGGCTAAGCGATGAGCAGTTCTTC. Its translation: CRSDGLSDEQFF.

This clone turned up a few times. The rearrangement links TRBV30 to TRBJ1-1; no firm D call. This CDR3 comprises 13 residues. The V gene's germline CDR1 is GTSNPN and CDR2 SVGIG (reference sequence). Trimming removed 2 bases at V and 3 bases at J, with 10 bases between. In DNA, the CDR3 is TGTGCCTGGAGTAGAAGCCCTGACACTGAAGCTTTCTTT. It specifies CAWSRSPDTEAFF.

V usage is TRBV18 and J usage is TRBJ2-7; 7 nucleotides match TRBD1. Germline loops: CDR1 KGHSH, CDR2 LQKENI. The CDR3 length is 12 residues. The trim removed 3 bases at V and 11 bases at J, leaving 7 bases unmatched. The CDR3 DNA reads as TGTGCCAGCTCACCCCCGGGACAGCAAAAGTACTTC. Translated, it gives CASSPPGQQKYF.

In this sample, this clone turned up many times. V is TRBV28 and J is TRBJ2-7; TRBD1 might be the D (5 bases). The CDR3 is 12 residues long. The V end was cut by 7 bases, the J end by 1 base, with 8 bases between. Germline CDR1 and CDR2: MDHEN and SYDVKM. CDR3 sequence: CASNRGSYEQYF. The CDR3 DNA sequence: TGTGCCAGCAATAGGGGTTCCTACGAGCAGTACTTC.

This clone showed up just once. Written as DNA, the CDR3 is TGTGCCAGCAGTCCTCGGGGGGCGTACGAGCAGTACTTC. Encoded protein: CASSPRGAYEQYF. The chain carries TRBV6-5 and TRBJ2-7; D may be TRBD2 (7 bases). The germline V and J ends were trimmed by 5 bases and 4 bases, with 12 bases remaining between them. Germline CDR1 is MNHEY and CDR2 is SVGAGI. The CDR3 covers 13 residues.

The chain has TRBV11-2 and TRBJ2-3; D is uncertain. Germline CDR1 SGHAT, CDR2 FQNNGV. Trimming stripped 2 bases from V and 2 bases from J, with 8 bases between. This CDR3 is built from 14 residues. The CDR3 is CASSLSMITDTQYF. CDR3 sequence (DNA): TGTGCCAGCAGCTTAAGCATGATCACAGATACGCAGTATTTT.

This clone was counted many times. The chain has TRBV5-4 and TRBJ2-5, with 9 bases lining up with TRBD1. Germline CDR1 is SGHNT and CDR2 is YYREEE (reference sequence). V shed 2 bases, J shed 5 bases, and the junction held 4 bases outside the gene matches. This CDR3 is built from 14 residues. Here the CDR3 DNA reads TGTGCCAGCAGCTTACAGGGGGCAGGGGAGACCCAGTACTTC. This gives the protein CASSLQGAGETQYF.

This clone has just a few counts. V and J are TRBV18 and TRBJ2-7; the D call may be TRBD1 or TRBD2 (7 bases each). The CDR3 is made up of 13 amino acids. The V end was cut by 9 bases, the J end by 4 bases, with 16 bases between. Germline assignment: CDR1 KGHSH and CDR2 LQKENI. Written as DNA, the CDR3 is TGTGCCAGTTCAACAGGGGAGGGTTACGAGCAGTACTTC. It is translated as CASSTGEGYEQYF.

This clone was found a few times. This chain connects TRBV7-9 to TRBJ1-2, with unresolved D. The CDR3 runs 12 residues. Germline CDR1 is SEHNR and CDR2 is FQNEAQ (reference sequence). Trimming cost V 4 bases and J 6 bases, with 9 bases left between them. Here the CDR3 reads CASSSGLNGYTF. As DNA, the CDR3 is TGTGCCAGCAGCTCCGGTCTCAATGGCTACACCTTC.

The chain links TRBV2 to TRBJ2-1; 11 nucleotides align to TRBD2. Germline V CDR1 and CDR2: SNHLY, FYNNEI. This CDR3 comprises 16 residues. With 8 bases clipped from V and 0 bases from J, the junction kept 6 bases outside the gene matches. CDR3 DNA: TGTGCCAGCGTACGTACTAGCGGGAGCTCCTACAATGAGCAGTTCTTC. This sequence encodes CASVRTSGSSYNEQFF. Full variable domain (missing parts from reference TRBV2 and TRBJ2-1): EPEVTQTPSHQVTQMGQEVILRCVPISNHLYFYWYRQILGQKVEFLVSFYNNEISEKSEIFDDQFSVERPDGSNFTLKIRSTKLEDSAMYFCASVRTSGSSYNEQFFGPGTRLTVL.

This chain joins TRBV10-3 and TRBJ1-1; 8 bases match TRBD1. V lost 6 bases and J lost 6; bases outside the gene matches: 6. The CDR3 runs to 13 residues. Germline V gene sequence: CDR1 ENHRY, CDR2 SYGVKD. CDR3: CAIRTGESAEAFF. CDR3 coding DNA: TGTGCCATCAGGACAGGGGAAAGCGCTGAAGCTTTCTTT.

This chain joins TRBV7-2 and TRBJ2-3, with D maybe TRBD2 (6 bases). Trimming removed 5 bases at V and 0 bases at J, with 12 bases between. The CDR3 contains 15 residues. Germline CDR1 SGHTA, CDR2 FQGNSA. The DNA of the CDR3 is TGTGCCAGCAGCCAGCGGGCAGGGAGCACAGATACGCAGTATTTT. It translates to CASSQRAGSTDTQYF.

The chain carries TRBV18 and TRBJ2-3, with D perhaps assigned TRBD1 or TRBD2 (5 bases each). The V gene lost 7 bases and the J gene lost 1 base, with 9 bases spanning the gap. The length of the CDR3 is 13 residues. Germline V gene sequence: CDR1 KGHSH, CDR2 LQKENI. This CDR3 is CASCRDRTDTQYF. CDR3 coding DNA: TGTGCCAGCTGCCGGGACCGCACAGATACGCAGTATTTT.

V gene TRBV6-4 combines with J gene TRBJ1-1, with TRBD1 matching over 9 bases. Germline V CDR1 and CDR2: MRHNA, SNTAGT. The CDR3 is 14 residues long. The V gene end was trimmed by 0 bases and the J gene end by 4 bases; junction bases not matched to a gene: 0. CDR3 in DNA: TGTGCCAGCAGTGACTCACAGGGGGCCACTGAAGCTTTCTTT. It translates to CASSDSQGATEAFF.

CDR3: CASRLGLGLRGEQFF. In DNA form, the CDR3 reads TGTGCCAGCCGACTCGGACTAGGGCTGCGAGGTGAGCAGTTCTTC. The chain links TRBV2 to TRBJ2-1; TRBD2 aligns across 7 bases. The V and J ends lost 8 bases and 9 bases, in that order; junction bases with no gene match: 16. Germline V CDR1 and CDR2: SNHLY, FYNNEI. The CDR3 covers 15 residues.

This clone has a handful of counts. The V and J genes are TRBV28 and TRBJ2-1, with D unresolved. Germline V CDR1 and CDR2: MDHEN, SYDVKM. The CDR3 consists of 14 residues. V was trimmed by 8 bases and J by 0 bases, leaving 11 bases between them. The CDR3 coding sequence is TGTGCCAGCGGGCTTAGGAGCTCCTACAATGAGCAGTTCTTC. Amino acid sequence: CASGLRSSYNEQFF.

This clone was observed a few times. The V gene is TRBV6-5, the J gene TRBJ2-3, with D tentatively TRBD1 or TRBD2 (5 bases each). Trimming took off 0 bases at V and 4 bases at J, with 14 bases between the two ends. The CDR3 runs to 16 residues. Germline assignment: CDR1 MNHEY and CDR2 SVGAGI. CDR3 protein: CASSYSNARGPDTQYF. Written as DNA, the CDR3 is TGTGCCAGCAGTTACTCGAACGCCCGGGGACCAGATACGCAGTATTTT.

This clone was observed a few times. The J gene is TRBJ2-5, the V gene TRBV11-2; TRBD1 or TRBD2 may be the D gene (5 bases each). The V gene's germline CDR1 is SGHAT and CDR2 FQNNGV. Trimming left V 1 base short and J 1 base short, with 10 bases between. The CDR3 extends over 15 amino acids. DNA of the CDR3: TGTGCCAGCAGCTTAGGAGGGGTGGTCCAAGAGACCCAGTACTTC. Encoded protein: CASSLGGVVQETQYF. Together with reference TRBV11-2 and TRBJ2-5, the CDR3 gives the full variable domain: EAGVAQSPRYKIIEKRQSVAFWCNPISGHATLYWYQQILGQGPKLLIQFQNNGVVDDSQLPKDRFSAERLKGVDSTLKIQPAKLEDSAVYLCASSLGGVVQETQYFGPGTRLLVL.

The V and J genes are TRBV5-4 and TRBJ2-5; 8 bases align to TRBD1. Germline loops: CDR1 SGHNT, CDR2 YYREEE (reference sequence). The CDR3 extends over 16 amino acids. Trimming cost V 0 bases and J 3 bases; bases outside gene matches: 7. The CDR3 protein is CASSLASRGPEETQYF. The CDR3 DNA reads TGTGCCAGCAGCTTGGCCTCCAGGGGGCCCGAAGAGACCCAGTACTTC. The whole variable domain, filled in from reference TRBV5-4 and TRBJ2-5, reads ETGVTQSPTHLIKTRGQQVTLRCSSQSGHNTVSWYQQALGQGPQFIFQYYREEENGRGNFPPRFSGLQFPNYSSELNVNALELDDSALYLCASSLASRGPEETQYFGPGTRLLVL.

This clone was counted only a few times. This rearrangement joins TRBV10-3 to TRBJ1-1, with 7 bases lining up with TRBD1. The CDR3 is 14 amino acids. Losses at the gene ends were 5 bases for V and 1 base for J; bases not matched to a gene: 4. CDR1 and CDR2 (germline): ENHRY, SYGVKD. CDR3 in DNA: TGTGCCATCAGTTTCAGGGGGGAGAACACTGAAGCTTTCTTT. This encodes CAISFRGENTEAFF.

The table lists this clone with a few counts. The chain couples TRBV21-1 to TRBJ2-1. TRBV21-1 corresponds to a pseudogene. The CDR3 contains 13 residues. CDR3 protein: CASSKGPFDEQFF. DNA for the CDR3: TGTGCCAGCAGCAAGGGACCTTTCGATGAGCAGTTCTTC.

This clone has more than one count but fewer than ten. V is TRBV19 and J is TRBJ1-1; tentative D call: TRBD1 (5 bases). V shed 9 bases and J shed 3 bases, with 14 bases lying between them. The CDR3 covers 13 residues. Germline assignment: CDR1 LNHDA and CDR2 SQIVND (reference sequence). The CDR3 is CASRSWGDTEAFF. The CDR3 DNA reads TGTGCCAGCCGAAGTTGGGGGGACACTGAAGCTTTCTTT. The variable domain in full, with the rest retrieved from reference TRBV19 and TRBJ1-1, is DGGITQSPKYLFRKEGQNVTLSCEQNLNHDAMYWYRQDPGQGLRLIYYSQIVNDFQKGDIAEGYSVSREKKESFPLTVTSAQKNPTAFYLCASRSWGDTEAFFGQGTRLTVV.

This clone was recorded a few times. The genes are TRBV7-2 and TRBJ2-5, with D unresolved. Trimming removed 5 bases at V and 2 bases at J, with 12 bases between. Germline V gives CDR1 SGHTA, CDR2 FQGNSA. CDR3 size: 14 residues. The CDR3 nucleotides read TGTGCCAGCAGCAACCGGCGAGAACAAGAGACCCAGTACTTC. Amino acid sequence: CASSNRREQETQYF.

This clone has a handful of counts. The J gene is TRBJ2-3, the V gene TRBV29-1; the D is unclear. The V gene's germline CDR1 is SQVTM and CDR2 ANQGSEA. The CDR3 totals 12 residues. The ends were cut back, 2 bases at V and 6 bases at J, with 9 bases in the middle. In nucleotides, the CDR3 is TGCAGCGTTGAACCCCAGGATGATACGCAGTATTTT. Protein: CSVEPQDDTQYF.

The chain carries TRBV18 and TRBJ2-7, with D uncertain. CDR3 size: 18 residues. The V end was cut by 3 bases, the J end by 0 bases, with 21 bases between. Germline V gene sequence: CDR1 KGHSH, CDR2 LQKENI. For the CDR3, the DNA is TGTGCCAGCTCACCTCTTCCGAACCGAAGGAACAGCTCCTACGAGCAGTACTTC. Its protein is CASSPLPNRRNSSYEQYF.